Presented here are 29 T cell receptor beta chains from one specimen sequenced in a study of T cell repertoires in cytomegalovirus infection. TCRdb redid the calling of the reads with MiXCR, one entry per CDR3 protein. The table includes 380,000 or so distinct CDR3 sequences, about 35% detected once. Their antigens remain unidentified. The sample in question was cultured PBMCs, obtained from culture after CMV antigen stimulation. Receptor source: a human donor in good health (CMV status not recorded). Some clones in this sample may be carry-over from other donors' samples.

The CDR3 spells CASSYGHQETQYF. For the CDR3, the DNA is TGTGCCAGCAGTTACGGACACCAAGAGACCCAGTACTTC. The gene calls are TRBV6-8 and TRBJ2-5; D is ambiguous. Per the germline V gene, CDR1 is MNHGY and CDR2 is SAAAGT. The ends were cut back, 2 bases at V and 0 bases at J, with 4 bases in the middle. CDR3 length equals 13 residues.

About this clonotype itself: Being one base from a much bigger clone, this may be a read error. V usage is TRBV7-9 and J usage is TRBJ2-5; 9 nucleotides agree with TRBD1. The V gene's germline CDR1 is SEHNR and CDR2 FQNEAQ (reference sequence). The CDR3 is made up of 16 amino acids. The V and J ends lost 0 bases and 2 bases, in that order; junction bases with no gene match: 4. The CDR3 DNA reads TGTGCCAGCAGCTTAGCGAGGGACAGGGAACAAGAGACCCAGTACTTC. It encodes CASSLARDREQETQYF.

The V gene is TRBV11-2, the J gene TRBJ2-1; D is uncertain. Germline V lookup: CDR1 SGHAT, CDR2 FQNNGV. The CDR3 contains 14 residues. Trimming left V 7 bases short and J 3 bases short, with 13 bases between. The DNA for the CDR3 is TGTGCCAGCACCTCTTTGGGCGGCTACAATGAGCAGTTCTTC. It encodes CASTSLGGYNEQFF.

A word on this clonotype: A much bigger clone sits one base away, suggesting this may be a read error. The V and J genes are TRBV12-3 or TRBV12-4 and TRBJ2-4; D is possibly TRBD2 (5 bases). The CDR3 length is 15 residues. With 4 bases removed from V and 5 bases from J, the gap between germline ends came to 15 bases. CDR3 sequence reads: CASSWTGGSENIQYF. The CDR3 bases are TGTGCCAGCAGTTGGACTGGCGGGTCCGAAAACATTCAGTACTTC.

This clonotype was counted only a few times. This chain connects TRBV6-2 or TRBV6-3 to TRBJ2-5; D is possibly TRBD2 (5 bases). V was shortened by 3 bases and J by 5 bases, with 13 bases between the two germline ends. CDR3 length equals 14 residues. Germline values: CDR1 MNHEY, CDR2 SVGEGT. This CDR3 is CASSYIRSGETQYF. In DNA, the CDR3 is TGTGCCAGCAGTTATATAAGATCGGGGGAGACCCAGTACTTC.

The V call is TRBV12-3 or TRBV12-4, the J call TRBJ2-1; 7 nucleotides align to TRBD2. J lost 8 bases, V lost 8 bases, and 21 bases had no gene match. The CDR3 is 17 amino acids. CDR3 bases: TGTGCCAGCTCCCCCTGGGAGGGAACGACCACGTATGATGAGCAGTTCTTC. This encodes CASSPWEGTTTYDEQFF.

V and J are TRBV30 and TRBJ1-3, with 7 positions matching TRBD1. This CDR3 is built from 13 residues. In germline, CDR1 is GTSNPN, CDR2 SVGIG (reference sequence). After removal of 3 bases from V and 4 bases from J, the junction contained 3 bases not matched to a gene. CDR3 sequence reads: CAWRRTGGNTIYF. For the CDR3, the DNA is TGTGCCTGGAGGAGGACAGGAGGAAACACCATATATTTT.

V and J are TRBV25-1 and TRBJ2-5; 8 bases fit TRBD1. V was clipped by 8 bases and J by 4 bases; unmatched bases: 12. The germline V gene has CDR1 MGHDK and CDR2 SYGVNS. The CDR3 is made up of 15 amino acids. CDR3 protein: CASGRTGKRGETQYF. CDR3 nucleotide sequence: TGTGCCAGCGGACGGACAGGGAAGCGTGGAGAGACCCAGTACTTC.

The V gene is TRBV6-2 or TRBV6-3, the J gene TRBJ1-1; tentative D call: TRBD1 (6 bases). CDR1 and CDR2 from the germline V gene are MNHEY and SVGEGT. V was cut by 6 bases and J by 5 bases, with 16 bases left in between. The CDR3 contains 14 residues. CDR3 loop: CASSPPRGRTEAFF. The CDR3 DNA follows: TGTGCCAGCAGCCCCCCTCGGGGGCGGACTGAAGCTTTCTTT.

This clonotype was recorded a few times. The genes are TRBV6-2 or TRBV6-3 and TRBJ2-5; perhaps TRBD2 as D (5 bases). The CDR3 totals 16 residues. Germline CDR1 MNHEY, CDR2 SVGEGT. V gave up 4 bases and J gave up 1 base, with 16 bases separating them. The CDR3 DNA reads TGTGCCAGCAGTTTCTATCCTGGACTTCGCCAAGAGACCCAGTACTTC. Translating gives CASSFYPGLRQETQYF.

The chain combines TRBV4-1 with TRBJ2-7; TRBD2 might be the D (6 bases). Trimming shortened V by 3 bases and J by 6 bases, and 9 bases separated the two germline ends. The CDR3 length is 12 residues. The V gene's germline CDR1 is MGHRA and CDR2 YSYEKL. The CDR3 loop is CASSHPGLEQYF. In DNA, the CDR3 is TGCGCCAGCAGCCACCCGGGACTCGAGCAGTACTTC.

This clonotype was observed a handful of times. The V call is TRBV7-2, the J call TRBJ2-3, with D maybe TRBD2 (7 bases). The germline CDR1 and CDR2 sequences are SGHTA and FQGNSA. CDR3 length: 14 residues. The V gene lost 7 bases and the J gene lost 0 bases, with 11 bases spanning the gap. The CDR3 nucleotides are TGTGCCAGCAATCGGGGGGCTAGCACAGATACGCAGTATTTT. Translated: CASNRGASTDTQYF.

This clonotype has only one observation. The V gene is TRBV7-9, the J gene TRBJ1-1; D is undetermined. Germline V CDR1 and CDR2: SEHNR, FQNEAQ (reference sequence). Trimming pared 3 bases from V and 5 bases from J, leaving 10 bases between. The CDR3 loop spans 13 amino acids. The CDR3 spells CASSLIGWTEAFF. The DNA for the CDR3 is TGTGCCAGCAGCTTGATCGGGTGGACTGAAGCTTTCTTT.

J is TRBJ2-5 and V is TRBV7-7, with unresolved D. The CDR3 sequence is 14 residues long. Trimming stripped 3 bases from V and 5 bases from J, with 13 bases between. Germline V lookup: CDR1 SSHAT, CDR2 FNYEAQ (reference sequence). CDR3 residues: CASSLNPAGETQYF. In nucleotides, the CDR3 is TGTGCCAGCAGCTTGAACCCAGCTGGGGAGACCCAGTACTTC.

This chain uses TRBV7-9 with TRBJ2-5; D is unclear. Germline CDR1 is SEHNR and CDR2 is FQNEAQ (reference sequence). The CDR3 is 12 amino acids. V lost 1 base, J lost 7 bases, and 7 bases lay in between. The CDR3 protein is CASSLESATQYF. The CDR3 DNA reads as TGTGCCAGCAGCTTAGAGTCCGCGACCCAGTACTTC.

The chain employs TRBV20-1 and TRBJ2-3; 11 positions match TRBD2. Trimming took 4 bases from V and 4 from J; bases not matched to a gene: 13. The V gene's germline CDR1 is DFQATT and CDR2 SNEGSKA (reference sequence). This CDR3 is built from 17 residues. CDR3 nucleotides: TGCAGTGCTAAATCCCTCGTAGCGGGAGGGCCCCCAGATACGCAGTATTTT. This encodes CSAKSLVAGGPPDTQYF.

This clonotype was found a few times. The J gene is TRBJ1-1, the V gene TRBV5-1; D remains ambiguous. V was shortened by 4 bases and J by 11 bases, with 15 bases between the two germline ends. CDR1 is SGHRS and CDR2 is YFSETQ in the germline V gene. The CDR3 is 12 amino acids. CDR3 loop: CASSTPRGKAFF. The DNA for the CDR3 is TGCGCCAGCAGCACGCCCCGCGGTAAGGCTTTCTTT. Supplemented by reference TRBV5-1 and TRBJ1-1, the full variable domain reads KAGVTQTPRYLIKTRGQQVTLSCSPISGHRSVSWYQQTPGQGLQFLFEYFSETQRNKGNFPGRFSGRQFSNSRSEMNVSTLELGDSALYLCASSTPRGKAFFGQGTRLTVV.

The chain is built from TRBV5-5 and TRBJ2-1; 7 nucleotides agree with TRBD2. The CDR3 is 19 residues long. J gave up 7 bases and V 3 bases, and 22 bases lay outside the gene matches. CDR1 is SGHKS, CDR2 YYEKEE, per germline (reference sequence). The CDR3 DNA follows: TGTGCCAGCAGCTCAACACCAAGGAGCGGTGCGGGAGCAGGGAATGAGCAGTTCTTC. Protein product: CASSSTPRSGAGAGNEQFF.

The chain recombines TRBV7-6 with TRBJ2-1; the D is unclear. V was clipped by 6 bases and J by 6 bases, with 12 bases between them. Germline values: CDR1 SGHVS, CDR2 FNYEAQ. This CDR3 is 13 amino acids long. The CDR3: CASRWPWGNEQFF. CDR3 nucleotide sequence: TGTGCCAGCAGGTGGCCGTGGGGCAATGAGCAGTTCTTC.

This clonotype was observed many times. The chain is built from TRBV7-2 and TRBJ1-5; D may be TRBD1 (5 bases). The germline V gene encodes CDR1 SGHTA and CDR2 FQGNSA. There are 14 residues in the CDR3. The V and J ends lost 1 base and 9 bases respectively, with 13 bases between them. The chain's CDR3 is CASSLGVPRGPQHF. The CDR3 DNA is TGTGCCAGCAGCTTAGGGGTGCCAAGGGGGCCCCAGCATTTT.

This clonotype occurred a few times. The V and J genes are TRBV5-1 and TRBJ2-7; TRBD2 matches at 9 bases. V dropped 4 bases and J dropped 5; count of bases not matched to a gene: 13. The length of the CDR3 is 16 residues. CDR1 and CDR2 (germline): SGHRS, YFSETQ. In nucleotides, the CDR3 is TGCGCCAGCAGCCCCTTAATAGCGGGAGACACCAACGAGCAGTACTTC. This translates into CASSPLIAGDTNEQYF.

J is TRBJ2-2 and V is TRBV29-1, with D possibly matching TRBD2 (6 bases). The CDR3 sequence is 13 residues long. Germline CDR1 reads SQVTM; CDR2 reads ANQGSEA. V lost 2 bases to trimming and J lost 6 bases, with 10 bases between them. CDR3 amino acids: CSVEQRAPGELFF. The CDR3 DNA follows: TGCAGCGTTGAACAGCGGGCCCCCGGGGAGCTGTTTTTT.

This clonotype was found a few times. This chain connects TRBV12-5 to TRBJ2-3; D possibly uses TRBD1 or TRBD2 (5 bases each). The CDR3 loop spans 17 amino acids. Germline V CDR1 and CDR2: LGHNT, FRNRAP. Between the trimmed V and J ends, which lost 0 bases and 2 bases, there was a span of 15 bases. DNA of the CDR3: TGTGCTAGTGGTTTGGTACGAGGGGTCTACGACACAGATACGCAGTATTTT. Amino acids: CASGLVRGVYDTDTQYF.

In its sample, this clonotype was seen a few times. The CDR3 loop is CASSEWPGGWPQHF. The CDR3 DNA sequence: TGTGCCAGCAGTGAATGGCCGGGGGGTTGGCCCCAGCATTTT. The chain combines TRBV25-1 with TRBJ1-5; D may be TRBD1 (5 bases). The CDR3 contains 14 residues. V was cut by 1 base and J by 9 bases, with 13 bases left in between. Germline V gene sequence: CDR1 MGHDK, CDR2 SYGVNS. Drawing the rest from reference TRBV25-1 and TRBJ1-5, the complete variable domain is EADIYQTPRYLVIGTGKKITLECSQTMGHDKMYWYQQDPGMELHLIHYSYGVNSTEKGDLSSESTVSRIRTEHFPLTLESARPSHTSQYLCASSEWPGGWPQHFGDGTRLSIL.

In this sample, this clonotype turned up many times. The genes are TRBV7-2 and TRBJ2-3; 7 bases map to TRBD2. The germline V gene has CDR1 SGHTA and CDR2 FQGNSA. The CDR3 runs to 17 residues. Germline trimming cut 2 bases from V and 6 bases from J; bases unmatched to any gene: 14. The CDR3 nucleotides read TGTGCCAGCAGCTTAAGACTAGCAGCCCAGGACCCGGATACGCAGTATTTT. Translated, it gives CASSLRLAAQDPDTQYF.

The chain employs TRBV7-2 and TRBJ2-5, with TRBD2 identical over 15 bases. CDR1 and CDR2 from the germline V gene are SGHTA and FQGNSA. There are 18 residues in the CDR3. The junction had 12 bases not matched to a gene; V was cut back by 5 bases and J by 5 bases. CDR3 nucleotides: TGTGCCAGCAGCCGGCGGGGACTAGCGGGAGGACGGGAGGAGACCCAGTACTTC. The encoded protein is CASSRRGLAGGREETQYF.

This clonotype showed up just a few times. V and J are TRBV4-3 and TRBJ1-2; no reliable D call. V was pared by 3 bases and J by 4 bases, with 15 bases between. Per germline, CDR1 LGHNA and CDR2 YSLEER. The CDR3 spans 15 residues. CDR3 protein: CASSQGSGFGYGYTF. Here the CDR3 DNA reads TGCGCCAGCAGCCAGGGGTCGGGGTTCGGCTATGGCTACACCTTC.

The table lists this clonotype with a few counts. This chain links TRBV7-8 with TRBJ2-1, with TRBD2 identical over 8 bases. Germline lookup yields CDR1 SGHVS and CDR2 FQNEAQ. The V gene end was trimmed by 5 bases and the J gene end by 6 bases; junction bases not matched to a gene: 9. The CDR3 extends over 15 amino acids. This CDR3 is CASSTYSGTSNEQFF. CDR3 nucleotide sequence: TGTGCCAGCAGCACCTACTCCGGGACTAGCAATGAGCAGTTCTTC. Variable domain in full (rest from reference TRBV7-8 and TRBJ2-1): GAGVSQSPRYKVAKRGQDVALRCDPISGHVSLFWYQQALGQGPEFLTYFQNEAQLDKSGLPSDRFFAERPEGSVSTLKIQRTQQEDSAVYLCASSTYSGTSNEQFFGPGTRLTVL.

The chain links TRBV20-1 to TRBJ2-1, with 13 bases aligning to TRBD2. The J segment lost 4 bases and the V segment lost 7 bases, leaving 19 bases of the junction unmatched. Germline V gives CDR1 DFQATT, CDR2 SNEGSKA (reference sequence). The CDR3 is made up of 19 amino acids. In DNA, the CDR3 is TGCAGTGTACAGGGGGGGTTGGGACTAGCGGGATTCTTATACAATGAGCAGTTCTTC. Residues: CSVQGGLGLAGFLYNEQFF.